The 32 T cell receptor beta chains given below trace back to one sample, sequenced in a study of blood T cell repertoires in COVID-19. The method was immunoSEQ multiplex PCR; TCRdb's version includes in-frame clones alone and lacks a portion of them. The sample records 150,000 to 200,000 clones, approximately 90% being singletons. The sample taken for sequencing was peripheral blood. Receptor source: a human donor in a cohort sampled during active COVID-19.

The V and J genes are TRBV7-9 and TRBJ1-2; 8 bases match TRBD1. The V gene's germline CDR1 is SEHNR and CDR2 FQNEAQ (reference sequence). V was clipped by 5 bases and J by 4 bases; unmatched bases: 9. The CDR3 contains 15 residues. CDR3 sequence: CASSPGSGGGYGYTF. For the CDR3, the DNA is TGTGCCAGCAGCCCGGGGTCAGGGGGCGGCTATGGCTACACCTTC.

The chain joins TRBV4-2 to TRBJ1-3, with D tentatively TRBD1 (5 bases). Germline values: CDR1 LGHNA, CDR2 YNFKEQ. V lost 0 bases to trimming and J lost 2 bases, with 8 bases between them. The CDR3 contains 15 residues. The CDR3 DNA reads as TGTGCCAGCAGCCAAGATTCAGGGACTGGAAACACCATATATTTT. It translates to CASSQDSGTGNTIYF.

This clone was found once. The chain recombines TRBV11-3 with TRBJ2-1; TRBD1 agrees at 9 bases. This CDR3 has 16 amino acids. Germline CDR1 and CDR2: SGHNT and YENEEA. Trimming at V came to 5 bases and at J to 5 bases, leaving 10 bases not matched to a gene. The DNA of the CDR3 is TGTGCCAGCAGCGGGGGACGGGACAGGGCCCACAATGAGCAGTTCTTC. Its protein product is CASSGGRDRAHNEQFF.

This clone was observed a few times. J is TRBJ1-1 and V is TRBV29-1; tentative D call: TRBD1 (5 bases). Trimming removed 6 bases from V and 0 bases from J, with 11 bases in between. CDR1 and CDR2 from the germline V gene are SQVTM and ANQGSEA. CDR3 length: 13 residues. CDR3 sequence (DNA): TGCAGCGTGGCAGGGAAGATGAACACTGAAGCTTTCTTT. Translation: CSVAGKMNTEAFF.

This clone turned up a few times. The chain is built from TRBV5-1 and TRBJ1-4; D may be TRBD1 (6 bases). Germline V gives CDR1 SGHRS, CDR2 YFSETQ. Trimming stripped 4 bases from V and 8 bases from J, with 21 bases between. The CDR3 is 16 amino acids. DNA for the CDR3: TGCGCCAGCAGCCCTGGTGGGACATCCTTAGGGGAAAAACTGTTTTTT. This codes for CASSPGGTSLGEKLFF.

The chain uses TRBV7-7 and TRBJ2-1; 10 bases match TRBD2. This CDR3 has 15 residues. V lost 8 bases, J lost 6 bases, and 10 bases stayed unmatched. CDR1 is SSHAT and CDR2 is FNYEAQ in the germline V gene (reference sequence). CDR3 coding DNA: TGTGCCAGCGCGACAGCGGGAGGGTCCATCAATGAGCAGTTCTTC. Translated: CASATAGGSINEQFF.

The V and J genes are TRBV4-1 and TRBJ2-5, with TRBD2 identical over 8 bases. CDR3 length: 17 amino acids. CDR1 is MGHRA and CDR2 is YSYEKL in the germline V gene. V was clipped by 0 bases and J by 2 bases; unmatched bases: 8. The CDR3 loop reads CASSQDSGAGPQETQYF. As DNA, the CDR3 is TGCGCCAGCAGCCAAGATAGCGGGGCAGGGCCACAAGAGACCCAGTACTTC.

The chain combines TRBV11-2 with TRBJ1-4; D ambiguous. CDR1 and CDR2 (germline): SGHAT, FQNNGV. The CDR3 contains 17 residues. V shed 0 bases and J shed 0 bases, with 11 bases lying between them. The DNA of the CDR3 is TGTGCCAGCAGCTTAGACGATTTTGGAGCAACTAATGAAAAACTGTTTTTT. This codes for CASSLDDFGATNEKLFF.

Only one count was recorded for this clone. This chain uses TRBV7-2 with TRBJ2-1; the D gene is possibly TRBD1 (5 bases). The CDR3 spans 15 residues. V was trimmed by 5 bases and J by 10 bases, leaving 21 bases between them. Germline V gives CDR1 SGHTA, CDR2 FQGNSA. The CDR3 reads CASSQSRVRDGEQFF. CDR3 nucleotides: TGTGCCAGCAGCCAGTCCAGGGTAAGGGATGGCGAGCAGTTCTTC.

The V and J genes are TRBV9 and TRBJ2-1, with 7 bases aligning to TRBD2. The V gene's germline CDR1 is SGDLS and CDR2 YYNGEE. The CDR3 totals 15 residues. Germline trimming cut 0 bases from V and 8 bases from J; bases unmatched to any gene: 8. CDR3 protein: CASSVAGTNLHEQFF. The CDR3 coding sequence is TGTGCCAGCAGCGTAGCCGGGACTAATTTACATGAGCAGTTCTTC.

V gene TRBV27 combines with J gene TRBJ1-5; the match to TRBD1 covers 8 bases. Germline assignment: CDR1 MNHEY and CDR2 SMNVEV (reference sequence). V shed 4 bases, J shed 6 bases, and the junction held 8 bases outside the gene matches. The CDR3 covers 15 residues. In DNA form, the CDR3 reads TGTGCCAGCAGTTCGACAGGGGTAGGACTTCAGCCCCAGCATTTT. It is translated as CASSSTGVGLQPQHF.

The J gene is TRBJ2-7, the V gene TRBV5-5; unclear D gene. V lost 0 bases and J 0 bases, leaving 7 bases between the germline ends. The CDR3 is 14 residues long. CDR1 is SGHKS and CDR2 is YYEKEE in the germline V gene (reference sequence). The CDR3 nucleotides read TGTGCCAGCAGCTTGGCGGCGGACTCCTACGAGCAGTACTTC. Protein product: CASSLAADSYEQYF.

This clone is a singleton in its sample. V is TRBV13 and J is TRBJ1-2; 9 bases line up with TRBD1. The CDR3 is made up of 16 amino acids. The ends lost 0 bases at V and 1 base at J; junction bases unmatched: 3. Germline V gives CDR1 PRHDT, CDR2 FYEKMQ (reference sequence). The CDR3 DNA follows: TGTGCCAGCAGCTTAGGCGGGACAGGGTTTAACTATGGCTACACCTTC. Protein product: CASSLGGTGFNYGYTF.

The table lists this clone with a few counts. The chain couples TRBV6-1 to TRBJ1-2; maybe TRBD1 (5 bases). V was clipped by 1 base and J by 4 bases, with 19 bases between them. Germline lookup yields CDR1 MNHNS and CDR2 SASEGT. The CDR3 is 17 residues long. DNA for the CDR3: TGTGCCAGCAGTGAAGGCACAGGACCCCTAGGTGGCTATGGCTACACCTTC. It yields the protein CASSEGTGPLGGYGYTF.

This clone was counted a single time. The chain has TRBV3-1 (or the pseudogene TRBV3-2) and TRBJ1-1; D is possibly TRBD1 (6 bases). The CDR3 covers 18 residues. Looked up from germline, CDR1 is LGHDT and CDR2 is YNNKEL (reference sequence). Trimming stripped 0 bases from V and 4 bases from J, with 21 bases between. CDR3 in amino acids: CASSQDFGGAGDGTEAFF. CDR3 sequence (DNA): TGTGCCAGCAGCCAAGATTTCGGGGGCGCGGGGGATGGCACTGAAGCTTTCTTT.

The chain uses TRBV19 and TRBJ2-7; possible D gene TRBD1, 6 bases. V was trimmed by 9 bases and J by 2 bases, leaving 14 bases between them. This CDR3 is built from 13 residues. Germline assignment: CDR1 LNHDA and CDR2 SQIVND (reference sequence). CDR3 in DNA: TGTGCCAGCGCACAGGGCCATCCCTACGAGCAGTACTTC. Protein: CASAQGHPYEQYF. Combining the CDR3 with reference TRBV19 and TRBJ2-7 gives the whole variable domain DGGITQSPKYLFRKEGQNVTLSCEQNLNHDAMYWYRQDPGQGLRLIYYSQIVNDFQKGDIAEGYSVSREKKESFPLTVTSAQKNPTAFYLCASAQGHPYEQYFGPGTRLTVT.

CDR3 DNA: TGTGCCATCAGTGAGGGGACAGGGGGCCCACTATCCCTCACAGATACGCAGTATTTT. Its translation: CAISEGTGGPLSLTDTQYF. The V and J genes are TRBV10-3 and TRBJ2-3, with TRBD1 identical over 12 bases. The CDR3 loop spans 19 amino acids. CDR1 is ENHRY, CDR2 SYGVKD, per germline. Trimming removed 2 bases from V and 2 bases from J; junction bases left unmatched: 11.

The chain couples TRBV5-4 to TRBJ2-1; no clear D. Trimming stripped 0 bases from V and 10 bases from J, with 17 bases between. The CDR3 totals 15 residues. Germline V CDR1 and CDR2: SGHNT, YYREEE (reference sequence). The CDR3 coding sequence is TGTGCCAGCAGCTTGGAGGTCACTATGGCCGGGGAGCAGTTCTTC. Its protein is CASSLEVTMAGEQFF.

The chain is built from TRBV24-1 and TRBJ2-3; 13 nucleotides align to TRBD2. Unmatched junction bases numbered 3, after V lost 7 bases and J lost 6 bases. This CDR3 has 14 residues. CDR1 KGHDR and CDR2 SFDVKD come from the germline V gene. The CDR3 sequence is CATSGTSGMDTQYF. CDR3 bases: TGTGCCACCAGCGGGACTAGCGGGATGGATACGCAGTATTTT.

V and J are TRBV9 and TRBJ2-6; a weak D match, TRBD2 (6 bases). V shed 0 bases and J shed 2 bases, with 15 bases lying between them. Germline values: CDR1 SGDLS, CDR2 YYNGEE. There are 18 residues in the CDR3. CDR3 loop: CASSVAMGEVAGANVLTF. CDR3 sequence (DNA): TGTGCCAGCAGCGTAGCGATGGGGGAGGTTGCTGGGGCCAACGTCCTGACTTTC.

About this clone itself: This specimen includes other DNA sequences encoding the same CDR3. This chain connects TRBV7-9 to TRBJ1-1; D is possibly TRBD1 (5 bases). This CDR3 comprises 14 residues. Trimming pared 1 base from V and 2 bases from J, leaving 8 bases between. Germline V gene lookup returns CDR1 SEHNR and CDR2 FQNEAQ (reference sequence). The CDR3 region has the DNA TGTGCCAGCAGCTTAGGACAGACCAACACTGAAGCTTTCTTT. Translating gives CASSLGQTNTEAFF.

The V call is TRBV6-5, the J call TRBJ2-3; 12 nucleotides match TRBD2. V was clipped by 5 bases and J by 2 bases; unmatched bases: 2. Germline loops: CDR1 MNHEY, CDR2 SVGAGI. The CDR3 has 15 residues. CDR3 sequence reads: CASSRLAGATDTQYF. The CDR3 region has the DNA TGTGCCAGCAGTCGACTAGCGGGAGCCACAGATACGCAGTATTTT.

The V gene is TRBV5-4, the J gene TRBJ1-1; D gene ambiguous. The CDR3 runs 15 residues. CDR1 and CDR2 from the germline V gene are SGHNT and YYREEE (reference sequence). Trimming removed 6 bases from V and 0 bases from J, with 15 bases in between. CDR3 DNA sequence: TGTGCCAGCAACCTGGGAGGCAGCTTGAACACTGAAGCTTTCTTT. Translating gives CASNLGGSLNTEAFF. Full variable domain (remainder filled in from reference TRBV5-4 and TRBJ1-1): ETGVTQSPTHLIKTRGQQVTLRCSSQSGHNTVSWYQQALGQGPQFIFQYYREEENGRGNFPPRFSGLQFPNYSSELNVNALELDDSALYLCASNLGGSLNTEAFFGQGTRLTVV.

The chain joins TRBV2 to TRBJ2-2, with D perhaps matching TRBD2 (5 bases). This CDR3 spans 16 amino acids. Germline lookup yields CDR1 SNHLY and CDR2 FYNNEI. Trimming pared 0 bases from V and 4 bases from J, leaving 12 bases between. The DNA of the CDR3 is TGTGCCAGCAGTGAAGCTTTGGGAGTGATCACCGGGGAGCTGTTTTTT. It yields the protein CASSEALGVITGELFF.

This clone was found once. CDR3 region: CASSLDRERQETQYF. The CDR3 DNA sequence: TGCGCCAGCAGCTTGGACCGGGAACGGCAAGAGACCCAGTACTTC. The rearrangement joins TRBV5-1 to TRBJ2-5; tentatively, D is TRBD2 (5 bases). V gave up 0 bases and J gave up 2 bases, with 11 bases separating them. The CDR3 has 15 residues. Germline CDR1 SGHRS, CDR2 YFSETQ.

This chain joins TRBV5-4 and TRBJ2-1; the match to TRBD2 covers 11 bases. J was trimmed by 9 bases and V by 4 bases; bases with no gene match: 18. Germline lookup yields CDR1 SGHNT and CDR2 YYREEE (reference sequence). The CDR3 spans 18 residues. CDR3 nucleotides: TGTGCCAGCAGCCTCCAGAACTTAGCGGGAGGGGGTTTAGGTGAGCAGTTCTTC. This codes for CASSLQNLAGGGLGEQFF.

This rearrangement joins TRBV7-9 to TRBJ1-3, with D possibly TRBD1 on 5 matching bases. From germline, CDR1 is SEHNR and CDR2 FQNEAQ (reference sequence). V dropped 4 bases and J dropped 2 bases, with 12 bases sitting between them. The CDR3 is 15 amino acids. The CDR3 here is CASSSRGHTGNTIYF. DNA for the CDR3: TGTGCCAGCAGCTCCCGCGGACACACTGGAAACACCATATATTTT. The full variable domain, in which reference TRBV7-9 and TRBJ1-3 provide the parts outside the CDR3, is DTGVSQNPRHKITKRGQNVTFRCDPISEHNRLYWYRQTLGQGPEFLTYFQNEAQLEKSRLLSDRFSAERPKGSFSTLEIQRTEQGDSAMYLCASSSRGHTGNTIYFGEGSWLTVV.

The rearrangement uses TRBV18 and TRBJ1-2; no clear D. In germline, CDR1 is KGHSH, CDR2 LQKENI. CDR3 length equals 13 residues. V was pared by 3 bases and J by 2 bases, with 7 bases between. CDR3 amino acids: CASSPGQNYGYTF. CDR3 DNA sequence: TGTGCCAGCTCACCTGGGCAGAACTATGGCTACACCTTC.

The CDR3 bases are TGTGCCAGCTCCGGGGAGACAGGGGTCTCACCCCTCCACTTT. Protein sequence: CASSGETGVSPLHF. The chain employs TRBV18 and TRBJ1-6, with TRBD1 matching 8 bases. Germline V lookup: CDR1 KGHSH, CDR2 LQKENI. CDR3 length equals 14 residues. J was trimmed by 10 bases and V by 6 bases; bases with no gene match: 8.

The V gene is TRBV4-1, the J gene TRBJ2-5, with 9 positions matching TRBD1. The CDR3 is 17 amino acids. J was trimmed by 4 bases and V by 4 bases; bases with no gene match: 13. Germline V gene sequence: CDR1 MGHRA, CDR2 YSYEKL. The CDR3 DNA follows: TGCGCCAGCAGCCCCCAGTCCGGGACAGGGTTTGGAGAGACCCAGTACTTC. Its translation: CASSPQSGTGFGETQYF.

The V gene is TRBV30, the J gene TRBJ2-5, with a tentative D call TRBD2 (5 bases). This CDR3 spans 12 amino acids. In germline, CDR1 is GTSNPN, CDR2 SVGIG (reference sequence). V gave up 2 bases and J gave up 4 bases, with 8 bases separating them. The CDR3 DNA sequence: TGTGCCTGGAGTATCGCGGGAGAGACCCAGTACTTC. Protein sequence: CAWSIAGETQYF.

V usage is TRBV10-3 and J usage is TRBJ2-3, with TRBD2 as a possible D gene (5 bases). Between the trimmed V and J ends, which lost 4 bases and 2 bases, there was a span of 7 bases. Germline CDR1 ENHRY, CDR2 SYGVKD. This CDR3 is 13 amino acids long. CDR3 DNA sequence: TGTGCCATCAGTGGAGCGGACACAGATACGCAGTATTTT. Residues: CAISGADTDTQYF.